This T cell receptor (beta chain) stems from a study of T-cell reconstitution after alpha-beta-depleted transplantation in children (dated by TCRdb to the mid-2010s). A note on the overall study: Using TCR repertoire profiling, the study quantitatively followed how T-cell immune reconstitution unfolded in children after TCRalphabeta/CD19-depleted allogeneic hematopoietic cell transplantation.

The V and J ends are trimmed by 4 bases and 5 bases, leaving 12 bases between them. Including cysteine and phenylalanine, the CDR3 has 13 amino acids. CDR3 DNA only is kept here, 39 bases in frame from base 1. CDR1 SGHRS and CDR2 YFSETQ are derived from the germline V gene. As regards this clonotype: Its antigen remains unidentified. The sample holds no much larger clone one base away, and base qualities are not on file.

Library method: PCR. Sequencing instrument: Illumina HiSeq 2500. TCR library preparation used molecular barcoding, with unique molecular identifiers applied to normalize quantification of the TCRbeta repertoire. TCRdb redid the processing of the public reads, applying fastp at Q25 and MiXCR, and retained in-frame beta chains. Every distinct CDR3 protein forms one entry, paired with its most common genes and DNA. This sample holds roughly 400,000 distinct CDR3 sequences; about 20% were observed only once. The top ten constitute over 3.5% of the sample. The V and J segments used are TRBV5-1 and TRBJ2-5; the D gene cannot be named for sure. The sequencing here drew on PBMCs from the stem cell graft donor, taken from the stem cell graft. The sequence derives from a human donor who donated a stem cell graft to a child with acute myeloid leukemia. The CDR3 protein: CASSPQHGETQYF. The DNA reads TGCGCCAGCAGCCCTCAACATGGGGAGACCCAGTACTTC.